This TCR beta chain was sequenced in a study of neurological immune-mediated disorders. At least ten counts were recorded for this clonotype. Specified time point: technical triplicate 3. The study built sorted libraries from 1 million CD4+ or CD8+ T cells. Germline V gene lookup returns CDR1 DFQATT and CDR2 SNEGSKA (reference sequence). The V and J ends lost 5 bases and 5 bases, in that order; junction bases with no gene match: 8. CDR3 size: 15 residues. Using its own MiXCR run on the 5' RACE reads, TCRdb lists one record per CDR3 protein. There are more than 25,000 distinct CDR3 sequences in the sample; about a sixth occur only once, and roughly 4.5% lies in the top ten.

Sequencing was performed on CD4+ T cells from blood. The clonotype was recovered from a female donor with HTLV-1-associated myelopathy (HAM/TSP). V and J are TRBV20-1 and TRBJ2-7, with 14 bases aligning to TRBD2. Here the CDR3 reads CSAFRTSGGIDEQYF. CDR3 nucleotides: TGCAGTGCTTTCAGGACTAGCGGGGGGATCGACGAGCAGTACTTC.